This T cell receptor beta chain is drawn from a study of technical replicates of blood from several donors. Profiled with immunoSEQ multiplex PCR; TCRdb holds only in-frame clones, not every one. The sample consists of about 100,000 clones, roughly 95% of them appearing once. V lost 4 bases and J 5 bases, leaving 14 bases between the germline ends. This CDR3 is built from 14 residues. Germline V gene lookup returns CDR1 MNHEY and CDR2 SVGAGI. This receptor was taken from a human donor in good health. The V and J genes are TRBV6-5 and TRBJ2-5; weak D call: TRBD1 (5 bases). Sequences were obtained from T cells isolated from PBMCs. Written as DNA, the CDR3 is TGTGCCAGCAGTTTGGCAGGGTCCATCGAGACCCAGTACTTC. Translated: CASSLAGSIETQYF.